This T cell receptor beta chain was profiled in a study of cytomegalovirus exposure and HLA in healthy donors. Overall study results and limits: Donor immune exposure was known only as CMV serostatus. In vitro testing confirmed a few CMV-associated chains as specific for CMV antigens.

The CDR3 totals 14 residues. The V gene's germline CDR1 is MNHEY and CDR2 SVGAGI. Trimming at V came to 6 bases and at J to 1 base, leaving 4 bases not matched to a gene. The PCR was carried out with 60 Vbeta primers and 13 Jbeta primers. Profiled with immunoSEQ multiplex PCR; TCRdb holds only in-frame clones, not every one. Its table lists roughly 75,000 clones. Notes on this clone: The antigen is unknown.

Donors in the study were healthy people who gave bone marrow. The sample comprised PBMCs. This sequence originates from a man aged 35 to 55 in good health and CMV-seronegative. V gene TRBV6-5 combines with J gene TRBJ2-3; 7 bases map to TRBD2. DNA for the CDR3: TGTGCCAGCAGAGACGCGGGGGGCACAGATACGCAGTATTTT. Translated, it gives CASRDAGGTDTQYF.